This section outlines one TCR beta chain sequence together with its context. Its cognate antigen is unknown. Viral peptide pool expansion of antigen-specific CD4+ T cells preceded sequencing in the ViraFEST assay. With more than nine days of culture completed, CD4+ T cells were isolated. The vaccine recipients had no prior SARS-CoV-2 infection, with negative nucleocapsid antibodies. Every well housed roughly 2.1 million PBMC, which grew in culture alongside about 11 IU/ml IL-2 and 10 ug/ml peptides. The source of the sample is a study of vaccination effects on CD4 cells after COVID-19. Study overall: As their vaccination, participants received two doses of either BNT162b2 or mRNA-1273.

Overall study findings and caveats: After vaccination of healthy people, only 1 of 255 vaccine-induced clones cross-reacted with common cold coronaviruses.

Sequencing was performed with immunoSEQ multiplex PCR; in TCRdb, only in-frame clones are kept and a portion is missing. The sample records tens of thousands of clones, around 76% being singletons. Germline CDR1 GTSNPN, CDR2 SVGIG (reference sequence). CDR3 length: 12 amino acids. V lost 7 bases, J lost 3 bases, and 9 bases lay in between. Material: CD4+ T cells from PBMCs cultured with HCoV-OC43 spike peptides, obtained before COVID-19 vaccination. Subset specified: HCoV-OC43 spike overlapping peptide pool stimulation. The sequence derives from a human donor who received a COVID-19 vaccine. This chain joins TRBV30 and TRBJ1-4, with unresolved D. The CDR3 region is CAFRHSNEKLFF. Here the CDR3 DNA reads TGTGCCTTCCGACATTCTAATGAAAAACTGTTTTTT.